This T cell receptor (beta chain) was profiled in a study of OX40 agonist ivuxolimab in advanced cancers. The assay was immunoSEQ multiplex PCR, and TCRdb's table has in-frame clones only and misses some. The sample carries some 35,000 clones, about three quarters recorded once. In regard to this clone: Relative to the germline gene, one junction end is altered; a read error may explain this.

Looked up from germline, CDR1 is MNHNY and CDR2 is SVGAGI (reference sequence). There are 15 residues in the CDR3. Cycle 7 day 1, cycle 4 day 1, and baseline were the timepoints at which blood was sampled. The chain couples TRBV6-6 to TRBJ1-5; 7 nucleotides match TRBD1. The TCR sequence derives from an adult with an advanced solid tumor such as melanoma, head and neck, liver or kidney cancer. Sequencing was performed on CD4+ or CD8+ T cells sorted from blood, taken in a trial of the OX40 agonist ivuxolimab. CDR3 DNA: TGTGCCATCAGTGAGTTAGGACAGGGCAATCAGCCCCAGCATTTT. Translation gives CAISELGQGNQPQHF.